The 32 T cell receptor beta chains given below trace back to one sample, sequenced in a study of T cell responses to AZD1222 COVID-19 vaccine. Data came from immunoSEQ multiplex PCR; TCRdb stores just in-frame clones and leaves some out. The sample shows some 200,000 clones, approximately 92% of them seen only once. Sequenced here: peripheral blood, sampled on day 0 of AZD1222 vaccination. These receptors were collected from an adult in good health.

This chain uses TRBV30 with TRBJ1-1; D is undetermined. The V and J ends lost 0 bases and 0 bases respectively, with 11 bases between them. Germline CDR1 GTSNPN, CDR2 SVGIG (reference sequence). The CDR3 is 15 residues long. CDR3: CAWSVRERLNTEAFF. In DNA form, the CDR3 reads TGTGCCTGGAGTGTACGGGAACGACTGAACACTGAAGCTTTCTTT.

The chain couples TRBV12-3 or TRBV12-4 to TRBJ2-5; D is uncertain. CDR3 size: 11 residues. The V and J ends lost 5 bases and 5 bases respectively, with 6 bases between them. CDR3 region: CASSGLETQYF. The CDR3 region has the DNA TGTGCCAGCAGTGGGCTGGAGACCCAGTACTTC.

V gene TRBV7-9 combines with J gene TRBJ2-3, with TRBD2 matching 7 bases. The germline V gene encodes CDR1 SEHNR and CDR2 FQNEAQ (reference sequence). V trimming: 5 bases; J trimming: 1 base; junction bases outside the gene matches: 6. The CDR3 extends over 15 amino acids. Written as DNA, the CDR3 is TGTGCCAGCAGCCCTACTAGCGCCCGCACAGATACGCAGTATTTT. Protein: CASSPTSARTDTQYF.

The CDR3 loop is CASRQSGRAYNEQFF. CDR3 DNA: TGTGCCAGCAGACAAAGCGGGAGGGCCTACAATGAGCAGTTCTTC. The J gene is TRBJ2-1, the V gene TRBV6-5, with 10 positions matching TRBD2. This CDR3 has 15 amino acids. The V gene end was trimmed by 6 bases and the J gene end by 2 bases; junction bases not matched to a gene: 4. Germline V gene data show CDR1 as MNHEY and CDR2 as SVGAGI.

This clone was recorded once. The chain joins TRBV7-3 to TRBJ2-5; tentatively, D is TRBD1 (6 bases). This CDR3 has 15 amino acids. V shed 4 bases and J shed 0 bases, with 12 bases lying between them. The germline V gene encodes CDR1 SGHTA and CDR2 FQGTGA. CDR3 sequence (DNA): TGTGCCAGCAGCTCGACAGGAGCCTACCAAGAGACCCAGTACTTC. This gives the protein CASSSTGAYQETQYF. Together with reference TRBV7-3 and TRBJ2-5, the CDR3 gives the full variable domain: GAGVSQTPSNKVTEKGKYVELRCDPISGHTALYWYRQSLGQGPEFLIYFQGTGAADDSGLPNDRFFAVRPEGSVSTLKIQRTERGDSAVYLCASSSTGAYQETQYFGPGTRLLVL.

J is TRBJ2-2 and V is TRBV7-9; no firm D call. The CDR3 totals 15 residues. CDR1 SEHNR and CDR2 FQNEAQ come from the germline V gene (reference sequence). V lost 5 bases and J 3 bases, leaving 13 bases between the germline ends. The CDR3 loop reads CASSIDPSYTGELFF. The CDR3 DNA reads as TGTGCCAGCAGCATTGACCCCTCCTACACCGGGGAGCTGTTTTTT.

V and J are TRBV11-2 and TRBJ2-1, with D unclear. With 5 bases removed from V and 5 bases from J, the gap between germline ends came to 10 bases. The CDR3 loop spans 13 amino acids. From germline, CDR1 is SGHAT and CDR2 FQNNGV. CDR3 nucleotides: TGTGCCAGCAGCCGGGTGGTGGACAATGAGCAGTTCTTC. Translation gives CASSRVVDNEQFF.

The gene calls are TRBV4-2 and TRBJ2-7; the match to TRBD2 covers 12 bases. The CDR3 is made up of 16 amino acids. V was pared by 0 bases and J by 4 bases, with 4 bases of the junction left unmatched. Germline CDR1 LGHNA, CDR2 YNFKEQ. CDR3 loop: CASSQDRLAGAYEQYF. CDR3 nucleotide sequence: TGTGCCAGCAGCCAAGATAGACTAGCGGGAGCTTACGAGCAGTACTTC.

This clone was detected only once. The chain is built from TRBV5-1 and TRBJ1-2; 10 bases align to TRBD1. V lost 4 bases, J lost 7 bases, and 10 bases stayed unmatched. The CDR3 has 15 amino acids. Germline V gene lookup returns CDR1 SGHRS and CDR2 YFSETQ. The CDR3 nucleotides are TGCGCCAGCAGCGTCGACAGGGGGCCGGGAACTGGCTACACCTTC. Its translation: CASSVDRGPGTGYTF.

The chain carries TRBV30 and TRBJ1-2; D gene ambiguous. This CDR3 comprises 11 residues. V lost 3 bases and J lost 7, with 9 bases in between. Per germline, CDR1 GTSNPN and CDR2 SVGIG (reference sequence). The CDR3 DNA reads TGTGCCTGGAGCCGAGAGGGTGGCTACACCTTC. This encodes CAWSREGGYTF.

The V gene is TRBV28, the J gene TRBJ1-1; D unclear. Trimming shortened V by 3 bases and J by 0 bases, and 17 bases separated the two germline ends. There are 17 residues in the CDR3. The germline CDR1 and CDR2 sequences are MDHEN and SYDVKM. CDR3 in DNA: TGTGCCAGCAGTTTTGCCAGGTTAGGGAGTATGAACACTGAAGCTTTCTTT. It encodes CASSFARLGSMNTEAFF.

The chain is built from TRBV29-1 and TRBJ2-1; 8 nucleotides align to TRBD2. V trimming: 6 bases; J trimming: 7 bases; junction bases outside the gene matches: 23. The germline CDR1 and CDR2 sequences are SQVTM and ANQGSEA. The CDR3 extends over 18 amino acids. Written as DNA, the CDR3 is TGCAGCGTCGGGGGGGGCGTTGGGCAGGGGCCAGGAGGAAATGAGCAGTTCTTC. Translating gives CSVGGGVGQGPGGNEQFF.

CDR3 in amino acids: CAISRTSGGERNIQYF. CDR3 sequence (DNA): TGTGCCATCAGTCGGACTAGCGGGGGGGAGAGAAACATTCAGTACTTC. This chain connects TRBV10-3 to TRBJ2-4; 15 bases agree with TRBD2. The germline gives CDR1 ENHRY, CDR2 SYGVKD. With V trimmed by 5 bases and J by 6 bases, 5 bases remained unmatched. The CDR3 has 16 amino acids.

The chain recombines TRBV20-1 with TRBJ1-2, with 9 bases aligning to TRBD1. The CDR3 loop spans 14 amino acids. Germline CDR1 DFQATT, CDR2 SNEGSKA (reference sequence). V lost 5 bases to trimming and J lost 4 bases; unmatched junction nucleotides: 8. The CDR3 DNA follows: TGCAGTGCTGGTGATGGACAGGGGACCTATGGCTACACCTTC. As protein: CSAGDGQGTYGYTF.

The chain recombines TRBV6-1 with TRBJ1-2; D is unclear. The CDR3 loop spans 13 amino acids. V was shortened by 2 bases and J by 7 bases, with 11 bases between the two germline ends. The germline gives CDR1 MNHNS, CDR2 SASEGT. The CDR3 DNA is TGTGCCAGCAGTGAAACCTGGGGTAGTGGCTACACCTTC. Protein sequence: CASSETWGSGYTF.

V usage is TRBV28 and J usage is TRBJ1-6; D call uncertain. V lost 8 bases and J lost 3, with 20 bases in between. Germline CDR1 and CDR2: MDHEN and SYDVKM. The CDR3 contains 17 residues. CDR3 DNA sequence: TGTGCCAGCTTCACATCCGGTATCTGGGGCTATAATTCACCCCTCCACTTT. Translated: CASFTSGIWGYNSPLHF.

The chain employs TRBV18 and TRBJ2-2, with 7 nucleotides matching TRBD1. V was pared by 3 bases and J by 5 bases, with 3 bases of the junction left unmatched. This CDR3 spans 14 amino acids. Germline V gene lookup returns CDR1 KGHSH and CDR2 LQKENI. CDR3 bases: TGTGCCAGCTCACCGGGACAGAGTACCGGGGAGCTGTTTTTT. Protein product: CASSPGQSTGELFF.

The chain is built from TRBV6-1 and TRBJ1-3; no reliable D call. Germline V lookup: CDR1 MNHNS, CDR2 SASEGT. CDR3 length: 15 amino acids. V lost 5 bases to trimming and J lost 0 bases, with 11 bases between them. CDR3 DNA: TGTGCCAGCAGTTTAGACTGGGGCTCTGGAAACACCATATATTTT. Residues: CASSLDWGSGNTIYF.

This clone has just one count. V usage is TRBV3-1 (or the pseudogene TRBV3-2) and J usage is TRBJ2-1, with 7 positions matching TRBD2. V gave up 4 bases and J gave up 5 bases; unmatched junction bases: 20. The CDR3 runs 19 residues. The germline CDR1 and CDR2 sequences are LGHDT and YNNKEL (reference sequence). The CDR3 coding sequence is TGTGCCAGCAGCCCATCGGAGGCAATAACTAGCGTGCTGAACAATGAGCAGTTCTTC. Protein: CASSPSEAITSVLNNEQFF.

The chain employs TRBV5-1 and TRBJ1-2; D perhaps matches TRBD1 (5 bases). Germline V gives CDR1 SGHRS, CDR2 YFSETQ. The V gene lost 5 bases and the J gene lost 5 bases, with 28 bases spanning the gap. This CDR3 is 18 amino acids long. DNA of the CDR3: TGCGCCAGCAGTTCTCCCCTCGCCTACGGGACGTCGAATTATGGCTACACCTTC. Its translation: CASSSPLAYGTSNYGYTF.

CDR3 loop: CASSQDGGGLSYGYTF. The CDR3 bases are TGTGCCAGCAGCCAAGATGGAGGGGGCCTTTCCTATGGCTACACCTTC. The chain has TRBV4-2 and TRBJ1-2; 7 nucleotides align to TRBD1. CDR1 is LGHNA, CDR2 YNFKEQ, per germline. With V trimmed by 0 bases and J by 4 bases, 8 bases remained unmatched. The CDR3 extends over 16 amino acids.

The chain couples TRBV19 to TRBJ1-6, with 7 positions matching TRBD1. Germline trimming cut 4 bases from V and 7 bases from J; bases unmatched to any gene: 4. Germline CDR1 LNHDA, CDR2 SQIVND (reference sequence). The CDR3 extends over 14 amino acids. The CDR3 region has the DNA TGTGCCAGTAGTACCGGGACAGCGAATTCACCCCTCCACTTT. Amino acids: CASSTGTANSPLHF. Together with reference TRBV19 and TRBJ1-6, the CDR3 gives the full variable domain: DGGITQSPKYLFRKEGQNVTLSCEQNLNHDAMYWYRQDPGQGLRLIYYSQIVNDFQKGDIAEGYSVSREKKESFPLTVTSAQKNPTAFYLCASSTGTANSPLHFGNGTRLTVT.

V usage is TRBV7-9 and J usage is TRBJ1-1; 9 bases map to TRBD1. The V and J ends lost 5 bases and 1 base, in that order; junction bases with no gene match: 11. The CDR3 consists of 17 residues. Germline CDR1 SEHNR, CDR2 FQNEAQ (reference sequence). DNA of the CDR3: TGTGCCAGCAGCATAGGCCTAGGGGGACAGGGGAACACTGAAGCTTTCTTT. Translating gives CASSIGLGGQGNTEAFF.

The rearrangement uses TRBV7-2 and TRBJ1-5, with TRBD1 matching over 7 bases. The CDR3 loop spans 15 amino acids. Germline V gene lookup returns CDR1 SGHTA and CDR2 FQGNSA. Unmatched junction bases numbered 7, after V lost 1 base and J lost 7 bases. CDR3 coding DNA: TGTGCCAGCAGCTTAGTGGCAGGGGGTGGCCAGCCCCAGCATTTT. It is translated as CASSLVAGGGQPQHF.

The rearrangement joins TRBV12-3 or TRBV12-4 to TRBJ1-3; a weak D match, TRBD1 (5 bases). The CDR3 runs to 13 residues. The V end lost 3 bases, the J end lost 6 bases, and 9 bases lay between the germline ends. DNA for the CDR3: TGTGCCAGCAGTTTCGGGGGAGTAAACACCATATATTTT. This translates into CASSFGGVNTIYF.

The chain carries TRBV25-1 and TRBJ2-1, with 8 bases matching TRBD1. The CDR3 has 16 amino acids. CDR1 is MGHDK and CDR2 is SYGVNS in the germline V gene. V shed 2 bases, J shed 7 bases, and the junction held 10 bases outside the gene matches. The CDR3 spells CASSEPGQGEGNEQFF. DNA for the CDR3: TGTGCCAGCAGTGAACCCGGACAGGGTGAGGGAAATGAGCAGTTCTTC.

The chain employs TRBV6-6 and TRBJ2-1; TRBD2 agrees at 8 bases. Trimming at V came to 6 bases and at J to 9 bases, leaving 13 bases not matched to a gene. There are 15 residues in the CDR3. CDR1 and CDR2 from the germline V gene are MNHNY and SVGAGI (reference sequence). CDR3 amino acids: CASSRPTSGSSEQFF. CDR3 sequence (DNA): TGTGCCAGCAGCCGACCAACCAGCGGGAGTAGTGAGCAGTTCTTC.

This chain links TRBV6-4 with TRBJ1-2; 12 bases agree with TRBD1. CDR1 is MRHNA, CDR2 SNTAGT, per germline. V lost 6 bases to trimming and J lost 4 bases; unmatched junction nucleotides: 6. The CDR3 has 15 amino acids. CDR3 coding DNA: TGTGCCAGCAGCCCGACGGGACAGGGGGCCTATGGCTACACCTTC. The encoded protein is CASSPTGQGAYGYTF.

This rearrangement joins TRBV27 to TRBJ2-1, with 13 bases fitting TRBD2. This CDR3 comprises 17 residues. The junction had 4 bases not matched to a gene; V was cut back by 0 bases and J by 5 bases. The germline gives CDR1 MNHEY, CDR2 SMNVEV (reference sequence). For the CDR3, the DNA is TGTGCCAGCAGTTTATCAGCACTAGCGGGGGGGGACAATGAGCAGTTCTTC. This sequence encodes CASSLSALAGGDNEQFF.

V is TRBV6-5 and J is TRBJ2-7, with D tentatively TRBD2 (5 bases). The CDR3 has 13 amino acids. Trimming removed 6 bases at V and 10 bases at J, with 19 bases between. CDR1 MNHEY and CDR2 SVGAGI come from the germline V gene. As DNA, the CDR3 is TGTGCCAGCAGGGGTAGCGACCGTTTCCGACAGTACTTC. It encodes CASRGSDRFRQYF.

The chain links TRBV7-8 to TRBJ2-3; D unresolved. From germline, CDR1 is SGHVS and CDR2 FQNEAQ. The CDR3 contains 13 residues. Trimming stripped 3 bases from V and 1 base from J, with 5 bases between. The CDR3 is CASSLDRTDTQYF. CDR3 nucleotides: TGTGCCAGCAGCTTGGACCGCACAGATACGCAGTATTTT.

The chain is built from TRBV30 and TRBJ1-2; tentative D call: TRBD1 (6 bases). Trimming shortened V by 2 bases and J by 0 bases, and 7 bases separated the two germline ends. The CDR3 runs 13 residues. Per the germline V gene, CDR1 is GTSNPN and CDR2 is SVGIG (reference sequence). This CDR3 reads CAWSTGTNYGYTF. In DNA, the CDR3 is TGTGCCTGGAGTACAGGGACTAACTATGGCTACACCTTC.